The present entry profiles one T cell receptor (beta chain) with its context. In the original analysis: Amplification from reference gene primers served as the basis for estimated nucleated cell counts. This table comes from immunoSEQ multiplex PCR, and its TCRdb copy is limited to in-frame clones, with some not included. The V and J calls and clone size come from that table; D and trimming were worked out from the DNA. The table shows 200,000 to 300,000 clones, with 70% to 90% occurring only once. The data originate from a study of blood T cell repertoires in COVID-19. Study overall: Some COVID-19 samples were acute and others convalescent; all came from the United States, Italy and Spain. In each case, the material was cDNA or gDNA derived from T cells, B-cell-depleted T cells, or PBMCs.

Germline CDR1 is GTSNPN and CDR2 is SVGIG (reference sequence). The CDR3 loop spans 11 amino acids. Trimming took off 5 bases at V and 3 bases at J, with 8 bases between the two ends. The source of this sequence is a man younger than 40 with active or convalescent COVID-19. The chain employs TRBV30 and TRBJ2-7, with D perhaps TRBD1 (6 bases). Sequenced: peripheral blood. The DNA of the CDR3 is TGTGCCTGGTTGGACAGCTACGAGCAGTACTTC. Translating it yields CAWLDSYEQYF.